These 21 T cell receptor beta chains were all obtained from the same sample, sequenced in a study of blood T cell repertoires in COVID-19. Sequenced by immunoSEQ multiplex PCR; TCRdb stores in-frame clones only, minus some. This table holds approximately 90,000 clones, approximately 79% found once. Material: peripheral blood. These receptors all stem from a man in his sixties or seventies with acute or convalescent COVID-19.

This clone turned up a few times. The chain joins TRBV4-1 to TRBJ2-1; TRBD2 matches at 9 bases. Germline V lookup: CDR1 MGHRA, CDR2 YSYEKL. The CDR3 is 15 amino acids. The V gene end was trimmed by 1 base and the J gene end by 4 bases; junction bases not matched to a gene: 2. CDR3 DNA sequence: TGCGCCAGCAGCCAAGGTAGCGGGGGTTACAATGAGCAGTTCTTC. Translating gives CASSQGSGGYNEQFF.

The rearrangement uses TRBV25-1 and TRBJ1-2, with a weak D call TRBD1 (6 bases). Germline V lookup: CDR1 MGHDK, CDR2 SYGVNS. V shed 3 bases and J shed 6 bases, with 20 bases lying between them. The CDR3 is made up of 16 amino acids. DNA of the CDR3: TGTGCCAGCAGTGAGAGACAGGCCATATCGATCAATGGCTACACCTTC. Amino acids: CASSERQAISINGYTF.

V gene TRBV4-1 combines with J gene TRBJ2-2, with D possibly matching TRBD1 (7 bases). The CDR3 is 19 residues long. CDR1 MGHRA and CDR2 YSYEKL come from the germline V gene. Trimming stripped 0 bases from V and 4 bases from J, with 21 bases between. CDR3 protein: CASSQDQGGRKLATGELFF. The CDR3 coding sequence is TGCGCCAGCAGCCAAGATCAGGGGGGCAGGAAGCTGGCCACCGGGGAGCTGTTTTTT.

The chain links TRBV4-2 to TRBJ2-7; 10 bases map to TRBD2. This CDR3 has 15 amino acids. Trimming cost V 4 bases and J 3 bases; bases outside gene matches: 6. Germline CDR1 LGHNA, CDR2 YNFKEQ. The CDR3 loop reads CASSLERGGRYEQYF. In DNA, the CDR3 is TGTGCCAGCAGCCTGGAGCGGGGGGGCCGCTACGAGCAGTACTTC.

This clone was recorded a few times. CDR3 coding DNA: TGTGCCAGCTCACTCGGAGCCGCGAACACCGGGGAGCTGTTTTTT. Protein sequence: CASSLGAANTGELFF. This chain joins TRBV18 and TRBJ2-2; D remains unclear. The CDR3 has 15 amino acids. V gave up 4 bases and J gave up 0 bases, with 9 bases separating them. Germline assignment: CDR1 KGHSH and CDR2 LQKENI.

The chain has TRBV11-2 and TRBJ2-7; possible D gene TRBD1, 6 bases. This CDR3 has 16 residues. Trimming cost V 4 bases and J 6 bases, with 22 bases left between them. Germline assignment: CDR1 SGHAT and CDR2 FQNNGV. CDR3 nucleotides: TGTGCCAGCAGCTCCCTCAGTGGCAGGGGCCCAGGCGAGCAGTACTTC. Translated, it gives CASSSLSGRGPGEQYF.

This rearrangement joins TRBV4-2 to TRBJ1-2; the D gene is possibly TRBD1 (6 bases). Deletions cut 0 bases from V and 4 bases from J, with 9 bases between. Germline V gives CDR1 LGHNA, CDR2 YNFKEQ. This CDR3 has 14 amino acids. CDR3: CASSQEQGTYGYTF. CDR3 DNA: TGTGCCAGCAGCCAAGAGCAGGGGACCTATGGCTACACCTTC.

J is TRBJ2-7 and V is TRBV12-1; the tabulated D call, TRBD2, remains unverified against the DNA. TRBV12-1 corresponds to a pseudogene. This CDR3 comprises 18 residues. The CDR3 region is CASSLPTELAGGSYEQYV. CDR3 nucleotides: TGTGCCAGCAGCTTGCCAACCGAACTAGCGGGGGGCTCCTACGAGCAGTACGTC.

The rearrangement uses TRBV14 and TRBJ2-1; 7 bases are shared with TRBD2. V lost 4 bases to trimming and J lost 14 bases; unmatched junction nucleotides: 11. Germline V gene data show CDR1 as SGHDN and CDR2 as FVKESK. The CDR3 loop spans 13 amino acids. The CDR3 region is CASSPLRGVGEFF. As DNA, the CDR3 is TGTGCCAGCAGCCCCCTCCGGGGGGTTGGTGAGTTCTTC.

The CDR3 loop reads CASSGPRTAMNYGYTF. The CDR3 DNA reads as TGTGCCAGCAGCGGACCTAGGACAGCGATGAACTATGGCTACACCTTC. This sequence joins TRBV28 and TRBJ1-2, with a weak D call TRBD1 (6 bases). Germline V gene data show CDR1 as MDHEN and CDR2 as SYDVKM. V was cut by 6 bases and J by 2 bases, with 19 bases left in between. The CDR3 spans 16 residues.

This clone showed up just a few times. The genes are TRBV11-2 and TRBJ1-1; D call uncertain. CDR3 length equals 14 residues. Looked up from germline, CDR1 is SGHAT and CDR2 is FQNNGV. The V end lost 2 bases, the J end lost 1 base, and 8 bases lay between the germline ends. In nucleotides, the CDR3 is TGTGCCAGCAGCTTACCAGCGTGGAACACTGAAGCTTTCTTT. Protein sequence: CASSLPAWNTEAFF.

In this sample, this clone turned up once. The chain carries TRBV2 and TRBJ2-1, with 9 bases aligning to TRBD1. Trimming cost V 9 bases and J 6 bases; bases outside gene matches: 9. Germline loops: CDR1 SNHLY, CDR2 FYNNEI. CDR3 length: 14 amino acids. The CDR3 reads CARGGRTGVNEQFF. The CDR3 DNA reads as TGTGCCAGGGGAGGAAGGACAGGGGTCAATGAGCAGTTCTTC.

The V and J genes are TRBV9 and TRBJ2-1; 7 positions match TRBD1. The CDR3 runs 15 residues. In germline, CDR1 is SGDLS, CDR2 YYNGEE. Trimming removed 4 bases from V and 4 bases from J; junction bases left unmatched: 8. Here the CDR3 reads CASSFRTGSYNEQFF. The CDR3, as DNA: TGTGCCAGCAGCTTCCGGACAGGTTCGTACAATGAGCAGTTCTTC.

The CDR3 DNA sequence: TGTGCCAGCAGCCAGGGGGGTGAAAAACTGTTTTTT. Amino acids: CASSQGGEKLFF. The chain is built from TRBV3-1 (or the pseudogene TRBV3-2) and TRBJ1-4; possibly TRBD1 for D (5 bases). This CDR3 comprises 12 residues. V was trimmed by 3 bases and J by 7 bases, leaving 6 bases between them. Germline-derived CDR1 and CDR2 are LGHDT and YNNKEL (reference sequence).

This sequence joins TRBV6-1 and TRBJ1-1, with TRBD1 matching 11 bases. J gave up 4 bases and V 3 bases, and 4 bases lay outside the gene matches. Germline CDR1 is MNHNS and CDR2 is SASEGT. This CDR3 comprises 15 residues. This chain's CDR3 is CASSDPGTGGTEAFF. The CDR3 region has the DNA TGTGCCAGCAGTGATCCCGGGACAGGGGGCACTGAAGCTTTCTTT.

V and J are TRBV25-1 and TRBJ2-1; tentative D call: TRBD2 (7 bases). This CDR3 spans 17 amino acids. V was clipped by 3 bases and J by 3 bases, with 18 bases between them. Germline V gives CDR1 MGHDK, CDR2 SYGVNS. CDR3 bases: TGTGCCAGCAGTGATATAAAGGCGGGGGCTCTCTACAATGAGCAGTTCTTC. Residues: CASSDIKAGALYNEQFF.

The chain has TRBV11-2 and TRBJ2-2; 7 nucleotides agree with TRBD2. CDR3 length: 15 amino acids. The V gene end was trimmed by 3 bases and the J gene end by 4 bases; junction bases not matched to a gene: 5. Germline-derived CDR1 and CDR2 are SGHAT and FQNNGV. CDR3 residues: CASSFNRGVTGELFF. Here the CDR3 DNA reads TGTGCCAGCAGCTTCAACCGGGGGGTCACCGGGGAGCTGTTTTTT. The whole variable domain, filled in from reference TRBV11-2 and TRBJ2-2, reads EAGVAQSPRYKIIEKRQSVAFWCNPISGHATLYWYQQILGQGPKLLIQFQNNGVVDDSQLPKDRFSAERLKGVDSTLKIQPAKLEDSAVYLCASSFNRGVTGELFFGEGSRLTVL.

This chain uses TRBV19 with TRBJ2-6; D not resolved. The CDR3 has 14 residues. In germline, CDR1 is LNHDA, CDR2 SQIVND (reference sequence). Trimming left V 7 bases short and J 0 bases short, with 7 bases between. CDR3 residues: CASMVGSGANVLTF. CDR3 DNA: TGTGCCAGTATGGTCGGCTCTGGGGCCAACGTCCTGACTTTC.

This chain uses TRBV19 with TRBJ2-3, with D tentatively TRBD1 (6 bases). V was trimmed by 7 bases and J by 2 bases, leaving 13 bases between them. The germline gives CDR1 LNHDA, CDR2 SQIVND (reference sequence). The CDR3 covers 14 residues. The CDR3 here is CASTRTEITDTQYF. The CDR3 region has the DNA TGTGCCAGTACCAGGACAGAGATCACAGATACGCAGTATTTT.

V usage is TRBV7-3 and J usage is TRBJ2-3, with 11 bases that match TRBD2. Germline-derived CDR1 and CDR2 are SGHTA and FQGTGA. The CDR3 loop spans 15 amino acids. V shed 5 bases and J 1 base; nucleotides not matched to a gene: 2. As DNA, the CDR3 is TGTGCCAGCAGCGCGACTAGCGGGGGCACAGATACGCAGTATTTT. This codes for CASSATSGGTDTQYF.

This clone was counted a few times. The chain uses TRBV4-1 and TRBJ1-1, with D maybe TRBD1 (6 bases). The germline V gene has CDR1 MGHRA and CDR2 YSYEKL. The ends were cut back, 0 bases at V and 7 bases at J, with 18 bases in the middle. The length of the CDR3 is 16 residues. The CDR3: CASSQELRVRGGEAFF. Here the CDR3 DNA reads TGCGCCAGCAGCCAAGAACTGCGAGTCAGGGGCGGTGAAGCTTTCTTT.